This entry lists 23 T cell receptor beta chains sequenced from one sample in a study of a mutant IDH1 vaccine in newly diagnosed glioma. Described time point: week 11, during vaccination. Each dose delivered 300 ug of mutant IDH1 20-mer peptide subcutaneously with imiquimod. Only in-frame clones appear in the TCRdb table, and some are missing; sequencing was by immunoSEQ multiplex PCR. The sample records about 25,000 clones, over 75% being singletons. No cognate antigen is known for these TCRs. Sequencing used PBMCs, obtained from a glioma patient whose treatment included an IDH1 peptide vaccine. These receptors were collected from a young woman with glioma.

This CDR3 is CASSLWNTEAFF. The CDR3 bases are TGTGCCAGCAGTTTATGGAACACTGAAGCTTTCTTT. The chain is built from TRBV28 and TRBJ1-1, with unresolved D. The V and J ends lost 0 bases and 1 base respectively, with 0 bases between them. The length of the CDR3 is 12 residues. The germline V gene has CDR1 MDHEN and CDR2 SYDVKM.

The chain is built from TRBV25-1 and TRBJ2-2; D is ambiguous. Germline-derived CDR1 and CDR2 are MGHDK and SYGVNS. The CDR3 is 13 residues long. V was pared by 2 bases and J by 6 bases, with 7 bases between. The CDR3 DNA is TGTGCCAGCAGTGAACTGACCGCCGGGGAGCTGTTTTTT. It codes for CASSELTAGELFF. Using reference TRBV25-1 and TRBJ2-2 for the parts outside the CDR3, the full variable domain is EADIYQTPRYLVIGTGKKITLECSQTMGHDKMYWYQQDPGMELHLIHYSYGVNSTEKGDLSSESTVSRIRTEHFPLTLESARPSHTSQYLCASSELTAGELFFGEGSRLTVL.

The V and J genes are TRBV10-3 and TRBJ2-2; D is unclear. Trimming removed 8 bases at V and 3 bases at J, with 13 bases between. The length of the CDR3 is 14 residues. The germline gives CDR1 ENHRY, CDR2 SYGVKD. The CDR3 loop reads CAICGDPDTGELFF. Here the CDR3 DNA reads TGTGCCATCTGCGGAGACCCAGACACCGGGGAGCTGTTTTTT.

The chain has TRBV27 and TRBJ1-5; D remains unclear. This CDR3 spans 14 amino acids. Germline-derived CDR1 and CDR2 are MNHEY and SMNVEV (reference sequence). Trimming removed 3 bases from V and 3 bases from J, with 9 bases in between. CDR3 protein: CASSFSGTNQPQHF. CDR3 DNA: TGTGCCAGCAGTTTTTCGGGAACCAATCAGCCCCAGCATTTT.

The gene calls are TRBV7-9 and TRBJ2-7, with no clear D. The CDR3 contains 13 residues. The V end lost 5 bases, the J end lost 0 bases, and 8 bases lay between the germline ends. Germline loops: CDR1 SEHNR, CDR2 FQNEAQ (reference sequence). CDR3 region: CASSASSSYEQYF. DNA for the CDR3: TGTGCCAGCAGCGCCTCAAGCTCCTACGAGCAGTACTTC. Combining the CDR3 with reference TRBV7-9 and TRBJ2-7 gives the whole variable domain DTGVSQNPRHKITKRGQNVTFRCDPISEHNRLYWYRQTLGQGPEFLTYFQNEAQLEKSRLLSDRFSAERPKGSFSTLEIQRTEQGDSAMYLCASSASSSYEQYFGPGTRLTVT.

The CDR3 reads CASSPPRQDAEQYF. The CDR3 bases are TGTGCCAGCTCACCACCGCGGCAGGACGCCGAGCAGTACTTC. The gene calls are TRBV18 and TRBJ2-7; the D is unclear. Germline V gives CDR1 KGHSH, CDR2 LQKENI. Deletions cut 0 bases from V and 6 bases from J, with 12 bases between. The CDR3 has 14 residues.

In DNA form, the CDR3 reads TGTGCCAGTAAAACAACTGCTGGGGCCAACGTCCTGACTTTC. Encoded protein: CASKTTAGANVLTF. The chain joins TRBV19 to TRBJ2-6; D gene ambiguous. The germline V gene has CDR1 LNHDA and CDR2 SQIVND (reference sequence). This CDR3 comprises 14 residues. Trimming pared 7 bases from V and 2 bases from J, leaving 9 bases between.

The chain links TRBV4-3 to TRBJ1-1, with D possibly TRBD1 on 5 matching bases. Germline assignment: CDR1 LGHNA and CDR2 YSLEER. Trimming shortened V by 1 base and J by 1 base, and 13 bases separated the two germline ends. This CDR3 region has 16 residues. The CDR3 region is CASSQGGARPNTEAFF. The CDR3, as DNA: TGCGCCAGCAGCCAAGGAGGGGCCCGACCGAACACTGAAGCTTTCTTT.

This clone was counted once. The V gene is TRBV6-5, the J gene TRBJ2-7; 10 bases fit TRBD1. With V trimmed by 2 bases and J by 3 bases, 4 bases remained unmatched. Germline V CDR1 and CDR2: MNHEY, SVGAGI. This CDR3 spans 15 amino acids. The CDR3 DNA is TGTGCCAGCAGTTACCGTGGACAGGGGGTCTACGAGCAGTACTTC. Protein sequence: CASSYRGQGVYEQYF.

J is TRBJ2-2 and V is TRBV18, with D unresolved. Germline CDR1 reads KGHSH; CDR2 reads LQKENI. The ends were cut back, 1 base at V and 7 bases at J, with 7 bases in the middle. This CDR3 is built from 13 residues. This CDR3 reads CASSPRQYGELFF. The DNA of the CDR3 is TGTGCCAGCTCACCACGGCAGTACGGGGAGCTGTTTTTT.

This clone was picked up a small number of times. This chain connects TRBV4-1 to TRBJ2-7, with D tentatively TRBD1 or TRBD2 (6 bases each). Germline CDR1 MGHRA, CDR2 YSYEKL. V dropped 4 bases and J dropped 2 bases, with 9 bases sitting between them. CDR3 length: 13 residues. CDR3 DNA: TGCGCCAGCAGCCGGAGGGACACCTACGAGCAGTACTTC. This translates into CASSRRDTYEQYF.

Points on this clone: The sample holds other DNA sequences that translate to the same CDR3. The chain combines TRBV18 with TRBJ1-1; D not resolved. Germline V CDR1 and CDR2: KGHSH, LQKENI. The CDR3 spans 12 residues. Trimming shortened V by 3 bases and J by 2 bases, and 4 bases separated the two germline ends. For the CDR3, the DNA is TGTGCCAGCTCACCTGAAAACACTGAAGCTTTCTTT. It is translated as CASSPENTEAFF.

The chain combines TRBV11-3 with TRBJ1-3; no definite D call. This CDR3 has 13 amino acids. Trimming left V 8 bases short and J 2 bases short, with 10 bases between. Germline V lookup: CDR1 SGHNT, CDR2 YENEEA. The CDR3 DNA is TGTGCCAGCCGGATTACGACTGGAAACACCATATATTTT. Translating gives CASRITTGNTIYF.

V and J are TRBV11-3 and TRBJ1-3; weak D call: TRBD1 (5 bases). V was clipped by 3 bases and J by 0 bases, with 9 bases between them. The germline gives CDR1 SGHNT, CDR2 YENEEA. The CDR3 runs 15 residues. In DNA form, the CDR3 reads TGTGCCAGCAGCTTTTGGGACTACTCTGGAAACACCATATATTTT. Protein product: CASSFWDYSGNTIYF.

This clone was observed a single time. The CDR3 coding sequence is TGTGCCAGCAGCTTTAGTCGGGTAGAAGATACGCAGTATTTT. It yields the protein CASSFSRVEDTQYF. This chain joins TRBV5-4 and TRBJ2-3; D call uncertain. Trimming cost V 2 bases and J 5 bases, with 12 bases left between them. Per germline, CDR1 SGHNT and CDR2 YYREEE (reference sequence). The CDR3 is 14 amino acids.

V and J are TRBV19 and TRBJ2-7; TRBD1 might be the D (5 bases). The germline V and J ends were trimmed by 8 bases and 2 bases, with 13 bases remaining between them. The CDR3 loop spans 13 amino acids. Germline V lookup: CDR1 LNHDA, CDR2 SQIVND (reference sequence). CDR3 loop: CASSPGPTYEQYF. CDR3 bases: TGTGCCAGTTCCCCAGGGCCGACCTACGAGCAGTACTTC.

The table lists this clone with a few counts. CDR3 DNA sequence: TGCAGTGCTTCCCAGGTAGATACGCAGTATTTT. This encodes CSASQVDTQYF. This chain uses TRBV20-1 with TRBJ2-3; D is unclear. Per germline, CDR1 DFQATT and CDR2 SNEGSKA (reference sequence). This CDR3 is 11 amino acids long. The ends were cut back, 5 bases at V and 5 bases at J, with 8 bases in the middle.

The rearrangement uses TRBV6-5 and TRBJ1-2; 10 nucleotides agree with TRBD1. V shed 7 bases and J 5 bases; nucleotides not matched to a gene: 7. Germline loops: CDR1 MNHEY, CDR2 SVGAGI. The CDR3 loop spans 14 amino acids. CDR3 nucleotides: TGTGCCAGCATCGGCGGACAGGGGGTTTATGGCTACACCTTC. It is translated as CASIGGQGVYGYTF.

The rearrangement uses TRBV5-5 and TRBJ1-5; D not certain. Germline assignment: CDR1 SGHKS and CDR2 YYEKEE (reference sequence). The ends were cut back, 1 base at V and 5 bases at J, with 7 bases in the middle. The CDR3 has 13 residues. CDR3 loop: CASSLIWDQPQHF. The CDR3 DNA follows: TGTGCCAGCAGCTTGATCTGGGATCAGCCCCAGCATTTT. The whole variable domain, filled in from reference TRBV5-5 and TRBJ1-5, reads DAGVTQSPTHLIKTRGQQVTLRCSPISGHKSVSWYQQVLGQGPQFIFQYYEKEERGRGNFPDRFSARQFPNYSSELNVNALLLGDSALYLCASSLIWDQPQHFGDGTRLSIL.

The V call is TRBV19, the J call TRBJ1-1, with D maybe TRBD1 (5 bases). V lost 5 bases, J lost 3 bases, and 16 bases lay in between. Germline V gene lookup returns CDR1 LNHDA and CDR2 SQIVND (reference sequence). CDR3 length: 15 residues. CDR3 residues: CASSSVGAGDTEAFF. The DNA for the CDR3 is TGTGCCAGTAGTTCGGTCGGGGCGGGGGACACTGAAGCTTTCTTT.

The rearrangement uses TRBV10-3 and TRBJ1-4, with TRBD1 as a possible D gene (6 bases). This CDR3 has 15 residues. Between the trimmed V and J ends, which lost 10 bases and 1 base, there was a span of 16 bases. The V gene's germline CDR1 is ENHRY and CDR2 SYGVKD. The CDR3 bases are TGTGCCACGCGGAACAGGGTAGGAACTAATGAAAAACTGTTTTTT. This sequence encodes CATRNRVGTNEKLFF.

The genes are TRBV5-1 and TRBJ2-2; TRBD1 might be the D (5 bases). The germline V and J ends were trimmed by 3 bases and 3 bases, with 15 bases remaining between them. The CDR3 loop spans 16 amino acids. CDR1 is SGHRS, CDR2 YFSETQ, per germline. The CDR3 reads CASSYSSRGDTGELFF. The CDR3, as DNA: TGCGCCAGCAGCTACTCTTCTAGGGGCGACACCGGGGAGCTGTTTTTT.

The V gene is TRBV5-4, the J gene TRBJ1-4, with D unresolved. V was trimmed by 0 bases and J by 7 bases, leaving 13 bases between them. Germline V CDR1 and CDR2: SGHNT, YYREEE (reference sequence). This CDR3 spans 15 amino acids. The DNA for the CDR3 is TGTGCCAGCAGCTTGGGAGGGATCTCCTCTGAAAAACTGTTTTTT. Translation: CASSLGGISSEKLFF. Full variable domain (outside the CDR3, taken from reference TRBV5-4 and TRBJ1-4): ETGVTQSPTHLIKTRGQQVTLRCSSQSGHNTVSWYQQALGQGPQFIFQYYREEENGRGNFPPRFSGLQFPNYSSELNVNALELDDSALYLCASSLGGISSEKLFFGSGTQLSVL.